This entry features one T cell receptor (beta chain) sequence. This sample is drawn from a study of blood T cell repertoires in COVID-19. Study details: Samples representing acute and convalescent COVID-19 were sourced from the United States, Italy and Spain. The cDNA or gDNA used as material had been derived from T cells, B-cell-depleted T cells, or PBMCs.

Seattle's cohort entered during active infection and was followed longitudinally. Original methodology: Amplification of reference gene primers provided the estimated nucleated cell counts. Method: immunoSEQ multiplex PCR; TCRdb's copy keeps in-frame clones and lacks some. From that table come the V and J calls and clone size; the DNA was used to work out D and trimming. This sample has nearly 250,000 clones, with roughly 82% found just once. The J segment lost 1 base and the V segment lost 4 bases, leaving 3 bases of the junction unmatched. Germline values: CDR1 SEHNR, CDR2 FQNEAQ (reference sequence). This CDR3 contains 14 residues.

The V and J genes are TRBV7-9 and TRBJ2-7, with 8 bases that match TRBD1. This TCR derives from a woman of 80 years or more with COVID-19, enrolled during active disease. Sequencing used peripheral blood. The CDR3 DNA follows: TGTGCCAGCAGCTCCGGACAGGGATCCTACGAGCAGTACTTC. Translating gives CASSSGQGSYEQYF.